The rows below give T cell receptor beta chains drawn from one sample of a study of blood T cell repertoires in COVID-19. Libraries were prepared by immunoSEQ multiplex PCR; TCRdb keeps only in-frame clonotypes and omits some of them. The table records about 190,000 clones, over 75% of them present only once. The source material was peripheral blood. These receptors were taken from an elderly woman with active or convalescent COVID-19. Both conserved end residues are part of each CDR3. Each record gives: V gene, D gene, clone size, J gene, CDR3 length, CDR3 protein, CDR3 DNA. A D gene is named only where the DNA matches it firmly. Only some rows state a clone size, as once, few, many or a class for expanded clones.

>TRBV5-1|-|-|TRBJ2-6|18
CASSSPTNRVSGANVLTF
TGCGCCAGCAGTTCCCCAACCAACAGGGTCTCTGGGGCCAACGTCCTGACTTTC
>TRBV2|TRBD2|-|TRBJ2-5|14
CASSGLAGQETQYF
TGTGCCAGCAGTGGGCTAGCGGGCCAAGAGACCCAGTACTTC
>TRBV7-9|-|many|TRBJ1-2|14
CASSSWTANYGYTF
TGTGCCAGCAGCTCCTGGACAGCTAACTATGGCTACACCTTC
>TRBV18|-|few|TRBJ2-2|16
CASSPQSGYDTGELFF
TGTGCCAGCTCACCACAATCCGGTTACGACACCGGGGAGCTGTTTTTT
>TRBV18|-|-|TRBJ2-3|12
CASSARRDTQYF
TGTGCCAGCTCAGCTAGGCGGGATACGCAGTATTTT
>TRBV28|TRBD2|once|TRBJ2-7|12
CASSLRTSGPNF
TGTGCCAGCAGTTTGCGTACTAGCGGACCCAACTTC
>TRBV5-5|TRBD1|-|TRBJ1-4|15
CASSPNRGIREKLFF
TGTGCCAGCAGCCCTAACAGGGGGATACGCGAAAAACTGTTTTTT
>TRBV5-4|TRBD2|-|TRBJ2-1|16
CASSLAGRGGRDEQFF
TGTGCCAGCAGCTTGGCCGGGCGGGGGGGCCGCGATGAGCAGTTCTTC
>TRBV7-8|-|-|TRBJ1-1|15
CASSLVGGLGTEAFF
TGTGCCAGCAGCTTAGTCGGGGGGCTAGGCACTGAAGCTTTCTTT
>TRBV2|TRBD1|-|TRBJ2-7|13
CASGDRGPYEQYF
TGTGCCAGCGGGGACAGGGGTCCCTACGAGCAGTACTTC
>TRBV7-2|TRBD1|-|TRBJ1-5|16
CASSPLFDRGLQPQHF
TGTGCCAGCAGCCCTTTATTCGACAGGGGGCTTCAGCCCCAGCATTTT
>TRBV19|TRBD1|-|TRBJ1-1|16
CARPLLGQGVNTEAFF
TGTGCCAGACCTTTACTGGGACAGGGGGTGAACACTGAAGCTTTCTTT
>TRBV7-2|-|-|TRBJ2-3|16
CASSFGGGPSTDTQYF
TGTGCCAGCAGCTTTGGGGGGGGCCCTAGCACAGATACGCAGTATTTT
>TRBV6-2/TRBV6-3|TRBD1|-|TRBJ2-7|15
CASSAGTVKYYEQYF
TGTGCCAGCAGTGCCGGGACAGTGAAGTACTACGAGCAGTACTTC
>TRBV28|-|-|TRBJ1-5|12
CASIKIGGAQHF
TGTGCCAGCATTAAAATCGGGGGGGCCCAGCATTTT
>TRBV9|-|-|TRBJ2-2|18
CASSATGTQRRNTGELFF
TGTGCCAGCAGCGCAACCGGGACACAACGGAGAAACACCGGGGAGCTGTTTTTT
>TRBV6-1|TRBD1|-|TRBJ1-2|15
CASSEKPGQNYGYTF
TGTGCCAGCAGTGAAAAACCGGGACAGAACTATGGCTACACCTTC
>TRBV5-1|-|-|TRBJ1-4|16
CASSVGTSNNREKLFF
TGCGCCAGCAGCGTGGGCACGTCCAATAACAGGGAAAAACTGTTTTTT
>TRBV3-1/TRBV3-2|-|once|TRBJ2-3|14
CASSTRGAADTQYF
TGTGCCAGCAGCACTCGGGGGGCCGCAGATACGCAGTATTTT
>TRBV19|TRBD1|few|TRBJ2-5|14
CASSQDRATETQYF
TGTGCCAGTAGTCAGGACAGGGCGACAGAGACCCAGTACTTC
>TRBV28|TRBD1|once|TRBJ2-2|17
CASREQSDRANTGELFF
TGTGCCAGCAGAGAACAATCCGACAGGGCGAACACCGGGGAGCTGTTTTTT
>TRBV6-5|TRBD2|-|TRBJ2-5|14
CASRTSGVQETQYF
TGTGCCAGCAGGACTAGCGGGGTGCAAGAGACCCAGTACTTC
>TRBV6-2/TRBV6-3|-|-|TRBJ1-4|15
CASSFPRETNEKLFF
TGTGCCAGCAGTTTCCCACGCGAGACTAATGAAAAACTGTTTTTT
>TRBV28|TRBD1|-|TRBJ2-7|14
CASSNGQGPYEQYF
TGTGCCAGCAGCAACGGACAGGGCCCCTACGAGCAGTACTTC
>TRBV19|TRBD2|-|TRBJ2-2|16
CASRTGLAGDTGELFF
TGTGCCAGTAGAACGGGACTAGCGGGGGACACCGGGGAGCTGTTTTTT
>TRBV4-2|TRBD1|few|TRBJ1-5|15
CASSQEAGGWQPQHF
TGTGCCAGCAGCCAAGAGGCAGGGGGCTGGCAGCCCCAGCATTTT
>TRBV5-1|TRBD2|-|TRBJ2-1|15
CASSFEGTSGEQQFF
TGCGCCAGCAGCTTCGAAGGGACTAGCGGGGAGCAGCAGTTCTTC
>TRBV6-5|-|-|TRBJ1-1|13
CASSYPGVTEAFF
TGTGCCAGCAGTTACCCCGGTGTCACTGAAGCTTTCTTT
>TRBV5-5|TRBD2|-|TRBJ2-7|17
CASSQGLAGAGSYEQYF
TGTGCCAGCAGCCAAGGACTAGCGGGGGCCGGCTCCTACGAGCAGTACTTC
>TRBV5-1|TRBD1|-|TRBJ1-4|14
CASSPRGPNEKLFF
TGCGCCAGCAGCCCCAGGGGGCCTAATGAAAAACTGTTTTTT
>TRBV13|TRBD1|-|TRBJ2-1|15
CASRETGTGFNEQFF
TGTGCCAGCAGGGAAACCGGGACAGGTTTCAATGAGCAGTTCTTC
>TRBV7-2|TRBD2|-|TRBJ2-1|14
CASSFRGGYNEQFF
TGTGCCAGCAGCTTTCGGGGGGGCTACAATGAGCAGTTCTTC
>TRBV2|TRBD2|-|TRBJ2-1|17
CASRILAGGLTYNEQFF
TGTGCCAGCAGAATATTAGCGGGGGGCCTAACCTACAATGAGCAGTTCTTC
>TRBV24-1|TRBD1|few|TRBJ2-5|15
CATSEKTGGAETQYF
TGTGCCACCAGTGAAAAAACAGGGGGCGCAGAGACCCAGTACTTC
>TRBV6-6|TRBD1|few|TRBJ2-1|16
CASSNQDRGSYNEQFF
TGTGCCAGCAGTAACCAGGACAGGGGGTCGTACAATGAGCAGTTCTTC
>TRBV19|-|-|TRBJ2-2|16
CASSLRGPPGTGELFF
TGTGCCAGCTCCTTGCGTGGTCCGCCGGGCACCGGGGAGCTGTTTTTT
>TRBV7-9|TRBD1|-|TRBJ2-2|16
CASSRRTGGNTGELFF
TGTGCCAGCAGCAGAAGGACAGGGGGGAACACCGGGGAGCTGTTTTTT
>TRBV4-2|TRBD1|-|TRBJ1-5|16
CASSLSWGQGSQPQHF
TGTGCCAGCAGCCTGTCCTGGGGACAGGGCAGTCAGCCCCAGCATTTT
>TRBV28|TRBD1|-|TRBJ1-4|15
CATSGGRRLNEKLFF
TGTGCCACCTCAGGGGGCCGGAGACTTAATGAAAAACTGTTTTTT
>TRBV3-1/TRBV3-2|-|-|TRBJ1-2|14
CASSRGHVTYGYTF
TGTGCCAGCAGCCGAGGACACGTTACTTATGGCTACACCTTC
>TRBV18|-|once|TRBJ1-1|14
CASSPQGQNTEAFF
TGTGCCAGCTCACCACAGGGGCAGAACACTGAAGCTTTCTTT
>TRBV5-1|-|once|TRBJ1-6|14
CASSLRGENSPLHF
TGCGCCAGCAGCTTAAGGGGTGAAAATTCACCCCTCCACTTT
>TRBV28|TRBD2|few|TRBJ2-2|15
CASSLDPGGHGELFF
TGTGCCAGCAGTTTAGATCCGGGGGGGCACGGGGAGCTGTTTTTT
>TRBV7-2|-|-|TRBJ1-3|15
CASSLSGRAGNTIYF
TGTGCCAGCAGCTTGTCCGGGCGGGCTGGAAACACCATATATTTT
>TRBV5-5|TRBD1|-|TRBJ2-7|11
CASSLDRVQYF
TGTGCCAGCAGCCTGGACAGGGTTCAGTACTTC
>TRBV18|TRBD1|once|TRBJ1-5|19
CASPDSGTGILGLNQPQHF
TGTGCCAGCCCTGACTCCGGGACAGGGATACTGGGGCTTAATCAGCCCCAGCATTTT
>TRBV9|TRBD1|-|TRBJ1-1|14
CASSTQGANTEAFF
TGTGCCAGCAGTACCCAGGGGGCGAACACTGAAGCTTTCTTT
>TRBV5-1|-|-|TRBJ2-7|14
CASSLGSFSGEQYF
TGCGCCAGCAGCTTGGGTTCCTTTTCGGGGGAGCAGTACTTC
>TRBV4-3|-|once|TRBJ2-1|15
CASSQDWTSYNEQFF
TGCGCCAGCAGCCAAGATTGGACTTCTTACAATGAGCAGTTCTTC
>TRBV3-1/TRBV3-2|-|-|TRBJ2-3|16
CASSHRAALRTDTQYF
TGTGCCAGCAGCCATCGAGCGGCGTTGAGGACAGATACGCAGTATTTT
>TRBV9|TRBD1|-|TRBJ2-3|15
CASSPGDRLTDTQYF
TGTGCCAGCAGCCCCGGGGACAGACTCACAGATACGCAGTATTTT
>TRBV1|-|-|TRBJ2-7|19
CTSSQGSGQGAKSSYEQYF
TGCACCAGCAGCCAAGGAAGCGGGCAGGGGGCGAAAAGCTCCTACGAGCAGTACTTC
>TRBV15|TRBD1|-|TRBJ2-5|13
CATSVTGYETQYF
TGTGCCACCAGTGTGACAGGGTACGAGACCCAGTACTTC
>TRBV14|-|once|TRBJ2-1|14
CASSQRGLAREQFF
TGTGCCAGCAGCCAGAGGGGACTGGCGCGGGAGCAGTTCTTC
>TRBV20-1|TRBD2|-|TRBJ2-3|17
CSASRLAGGRWRDTQYF
TGCAGTGCTAGTCGGCTAGCGGGGGGGCGTTGGCGGGATACGCAGTATTTT
>TRBV4-2|TRBD2|-|TRBJ2-7|15
CASSQTSGTSYEQYF
TGTGCCAGCAGCCAAACTAGCGGGACCTCCTACGAGCAGTACTTC
>TRBV6-5|-|-|TRBJ1-2|13
CASSPIGIYGYTF
TGTGCCAGCAGCCCGATCGGGATCTATGGCTACACCTTC
>TRBV5-1|TRBD1|-|TRBJ1-1|15
CASSPWGQGNTEAFF
TGCGCCAGCAGCCCCTGGGGACAGGGGAACACTGAAGCTTTCTTT